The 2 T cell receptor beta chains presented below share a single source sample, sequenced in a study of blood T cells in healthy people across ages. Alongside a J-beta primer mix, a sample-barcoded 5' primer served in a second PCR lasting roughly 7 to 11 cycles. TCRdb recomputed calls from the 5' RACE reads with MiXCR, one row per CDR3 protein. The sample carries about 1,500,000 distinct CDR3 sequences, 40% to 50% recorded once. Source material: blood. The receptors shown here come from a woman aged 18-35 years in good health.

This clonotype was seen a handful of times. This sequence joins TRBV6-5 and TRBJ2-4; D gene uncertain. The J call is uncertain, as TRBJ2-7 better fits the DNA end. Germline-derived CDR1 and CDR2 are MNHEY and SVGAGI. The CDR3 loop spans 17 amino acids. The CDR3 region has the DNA TGTGCCAGCAGTTACTCGACCTTTTCGCACAGCGCCTACGAGCAGTACTTC. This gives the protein CASSYSTFSHSAYEQYF.

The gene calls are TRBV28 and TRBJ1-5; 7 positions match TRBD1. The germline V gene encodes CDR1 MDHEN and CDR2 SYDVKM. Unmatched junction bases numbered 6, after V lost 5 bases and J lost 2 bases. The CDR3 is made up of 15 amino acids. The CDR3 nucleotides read TGTGCCAGCAGTCCCCACAGGGGAGGCAATCAGCCCCAGCATTTT. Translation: CASSPHRGGNQPQHF.